Each of the 25 T cell receptor beta chains below was sequenced from the same sample in a study of control samples from healthy donors and cancer patients. The table came from immunoSEQ multiplex PCR; TCRdb's copy has only in-frame clones and leaves some out. The sample contains 70,000 to 95,000 clones, 90% to 95% of which appear only once. Sequencing was performed on blood. Receptors originate from a woman in her thirties in good health.

The V gene is TRBV11-2, the J gene TRBJ1-1, with TRBD1 matching 8 bases. J gave up 5 bases and V 4 bases, and 3 bases lay outside the gene matches. CDR3 size: 13 residues. CDR1 and CDR2 (germline): SGHAT, FQNNGV. In nucleotides, the CDR3 is TGTGCCAGCAGCTCACACAGGGGGACTGAAGCTTTCTTT. This translates into CASSSHRGTEAFF. Looking up the rest from reference TRBV11-2 and TRBJ1-1 gives the full variable domain: EAGVAQSPRYKIIEKRQSVAFWCNPISGHATLYWYQQILGQGPKLLIQFQNNGVVDDSQLPKDRFSAERLKGVDSTLKIQPAKLEDSAVYLCASSSHRGTEAFFGQGTRLTVV.

The V and J genes are TRBV5-5 and TRBJ2-2, with a tentative D call TRBD1 (6 bases). Trimming removed 4 bases at V and 1 base at J, with 14 bases between. Germline V CDR1 and CDR2: SGHKS, YYEKEE (reference sequence). The CDR3 runs 16 residues. CDR3 region: CASSRIQGWNTGELFF. The CDR3 nucleotides are TGTGCCAGCAGCCGGATCCAGGGGTGGAACACCGGGGAGCTGTTTTTT.

This rearrangement joins TRBV18 to TRBJ1-4; D may be TRBD1 (6 bases). V dropped 3 bases and J dropped 3 bases, with 14 bases sitting between them. The germline V gene encodes CDR1 KGHSH and CDR2 LQKENI. The CDR3 length is 16 residues. The CDR3 is CASSPNAGASNEKLFF. DNA for the CDR3: TGTGCCAGCTCACCTAACGCAGGGGCATCTAATGAAAAACTGTTTTTT.

The chain recombines TRBV7-9 with TRBJ1-3, with unresolved D. The V end lost 1 base, the J end lost 10 bases, and 11 bases lay between the germline ends. CDR1 and CDR2 from the germline V gene are SEHNR and FQNEAQ (reference sequence). The length of the CDR3 is 13 residues. The CDR3 loop is CASSLELRATIYF. CDR3 bases: TGTGCCAGCAGCTTAGAGCTTAGAGCGACCATATATTTT.

This clone was picked up a small number of times. V and J are TRBV14 and TRBJ2-3; the D is unclear. CDR1 is SGHDN and CDR2 is FVKESK in the germline V gene. There are 17 residues in the CDR3. The V and J ends lost 0 bases and 2 bases respectively, with 15 bases between them. This CDR3 is CASSQESSYDLTDTQYF. Here the CDR3 DNA reads TGTGCCAGCAGCCAAGAGAGCAGCTATGACCTCACAGATACGCAGTATTTT.

The J gene is TRBJ2-7, the V gene TRBV15; D tentatively reads TRBD1 or TRBD2 (5 bases each). Germline V gene data show CDR1 as LNHNV and CDR2 as YYDKDF (reference sequence). V lost 1 base and J 1 base, leaving 8 bases between the germline ends. CDR3 length: 14 amino acids. CDR3 protein: CATSRGGVSYEQYF. The DNA for the CDR3 is TGTGCCACCAGCAGAGGAGGGGTATCCTACGAGCAGTACTTC.

This clone showed up just once. The V and J genes are TRBV21-1 and TRBJ2-5; TRBD2, the table's D call, was not compared with the DNA. TRBV21-1 counts as a pseudogene. This CDR3 contains 13 residues. The CDR3 DNA reads as TGTGCCAGCAGCAGGCGGGAGTGGGAGACCCAGTACTTC. Translated: CASSRREWETQYF.

The sample holds a few counts of this clone. The chain has TRBV29-1 and TRBJ1-2, with 8 nucleotides matching TRBD1. CDR3 size: 12 residues. In germline, CDR1 is SQVTM, CDR2 ANQGSEA. J was trimmed by 8 bases and V by 6 bases; bases with no gene match: 8. The CDR3 DNA follows: TGCAGCGTCTCCCAGGACAGGGTGGGCTACACCTTC. This gives the protein CSVSQDRVGYTF.

The chain uses TRBV5-1 and TRBJ1-1, with TRBD1 matching over 10 bases. The V and J ends lost 0 bases and 5 bases, in that order; junction bases with no gene match: 4. The CDR3 contains 15 residues. Germline V lookup: CDR1 SGHRS, CDR2 YFSETQ. This CDR3 reads CASSLVGQGVTEAFF. DNA for the CDR3: TGCGCCAGCAGCTTGGTCGGACAGGGGGTGACTGAAGCTTTCTTT.

The chain's CDR3 is CASSLGAANEKLFF. In DNA form, the CDR3 reads TGCGCCAGCAGCTTGGGCGCAGCAAATGAAAAACTGTTTTTT. V usage is TRBV5-1 and J usage is TRBJ1-4; unclear D gene. CDR1 is SGHRS, CDR2 YFSETQ, per germline. V lost 0 bases to trimming and J lost 5 bases, with 8 bases between them. The CDR3 is 14 residues long.

The genes are TRBV15 and TRBJ2-7, with D perhaps TRBD2 (5 bases). V lost 5 bases to trimming and J lost 2 bases, with 16 bases between them. The CDR3 is 15 residues long. The germline V gene encodes CDR1 LNHNV and CDR2 YYDKDF (reference sequence). CDR3 in amino acids: CATSETGRAPYEQYF. The CDR3, as DNA: TGTGCCACCAGCGAAACCGGGCGGGCCCCCTACGAGCAGTACTTC. Filled out from reference TRBV15 and TRBJ2-7, the complete variable domain reads DAMVIQNPRYQVTQFGKPVTLSCSQTLNHNVMYWYQQKSSQAPKLLFHYYDKDFNNEADTPDNFQSRRPNTSFCFLDIRSPGLGDTAMYLCATSETGRAPYEQYFGPGTRLTVT.

In its sample, this clone was seen once. The V call is TRBV5-4, the J call TRBJ2-2; 8 positions agree with TRBD2. Germline-derived CDR1 and CDR2 are SGHNT and YYREEE (reference sequence). The J segment lost 5 bases and the V segment lost 2 bases, leaving 5 bases of the junction unmatched. There are 15 residues in the CDR3. The CDR3 loop reads CASSFPSGPTGELFF. DNA of the CDR3: TGTGCCAGCAGCTTCCCTAGCGGGCCAACCGGGGAGCTGTTTTTT.

This chain joins TRBV12-3 or TRBV12-4 and TRBJ1-2; D is uncertain. Trimming shortened V by 7 bases and J by 7 bases, and 16 bases separated the two germline ends. The CDR3 length is 13 residues. The CDR3: CASTHRVWGGYTF. The CDR3 bases are TGTGCCAGCACCCACCGGGTCTGGGGTGGCTACACCTTC.

The chain joins TRBV7-9 to TRBJ2-3; 10 bases line up with TRBD2. The CDR3 contains 14 residues. Germline CDR1 SEHNR, CDR2 FQNEAQ (reference sequence). V dropped 5 bases and J dropped 6; count of bases not matched to a gene: 5. CDR3 DNA: TGTGCCAGCAGCCAGCGGGAGGGCCGTGATACGCAGTATTTT. As protein: CASSQREGRDTQYF.

This sequence joins TRBV7-3 and TRBJ1-4; TRBD1 aligns across 8 bases. The germline CDR1 and CDR2 sequences are SGHTA and FQGTGA. CDR3 length equals 18 residues. The V segment lost 5 bases and the J segment 8 bases; nucleotides outside the gene matches: 19. The DNA for the CDR3 is TGTGCCAGCAGCAAAAGAGACAGGGGTCATAGGGGAAAGGAAAAACTGTTTTTT. Amino acids: CASSKRDRGHRGKEKLFF.

The rearrangement links TRBV19 to TRBJ1-5; TRBD1 is a possible D gene (5 bases). This CDR3 is built from 18 residues. Trimming removed 5 bases at V and 1 base at J, with 21 bases between. Germline assignment: CDR1 LNHDA and CDR2 SQIVND (reference sequence). The CDR3 nucleotides are TGTGCCAGTAGTCTTCACGCGGACAAACTTTTGAGCAATCAGCCCCAGCATTTT. This translates into CASSLHADKLLSNQPQHF.

V and J are TRBV9 and TRBJ1-2; D is ambiguous. The germline gives CDR1 SGDLS, CDR2 YYNGEE. The CDR3 covers 14 residues. Trimming shortened V by 0 bases and J by 4 bases, and 10 bases separated the two germline ends. CDR3 residues: CASSVAGPTYGYTF. In DNA, the CDR3 is TGTGCCAGCAGCGTAGCCGGGCCGACCTATGGCTACACCTTC.

This sequence joins TRBV6-6 and TRBJ1-2; D is possibly TRBD1 (5 bases). V gave up 10 bases and J gave up 8 bases, with 11 bases separating them. The germline V gene encodes CDR1 MNHNY and CDR2 SVGAGI (reference sequence). The length of the CDR3 is 10 residues. This chain's CDR3 is CATGDPGYTF. In nucleotides, the CDR3 is TGTGCCACCGGGGACCCGGGCTACACCTTC.

The chain is built from TRBV7-9 and TRBJ1-3; D unresolved. The germline CDR1 and CDR2 sequences are SEHNR and FQNEAQ (reference sequence). The CDR3 extends over 12 amino acids. The V end was cut by 5 bases, the J end by 7 bases, with 9 bases between. Here the CDR3 reads CASSPRENTIYF. CDR3 coding DNA: TGTGCCAGCAGCCCTAGGGAGAACACCATATATTTT.

CDR3: CASSHPPLEGETQYF. CDR3 DNA: TGCGCCAGCAGCCACCCCCCACTAGAAGGAGAGACCCAGTACTTC. This rearrangement joins TRBV4-1 to TRBJ2-5; a weak D match, TRBD2 (5 bases). This CDR3 is built from 15 residues. Per the germline V gene, CDR1 is MGHRA and CDR2 is YSYEKL. Deletions cut 3 bases from V and 4 bases from J, with 15 bases between.

This clone has only one observation. The chain uses TRBV19 and TRBJ2-7; 11 nucleotides line up with TRBD1. Germline V lookup: CDR1 LNHDA, CDR2 SQIVND (reference sequence). CDR3 length equals 14 residues. The junction had 5 bases not matched to a gene; V was cut back by 6 bases and J by 4 bases. As DNA, the CDR3 is TGTGCCAGTAGCTCGGGACAGGGGGATTACGAGCAGTACTTC. It is translated as CASSSGQGDYEQYF.

The CDR3 is CASSRFRAPGYTF. DNA of the CDR3: TGTGCCAGTAGTAGGTTCAGGGCTCCTGGCTACACCTTC. The rearrangement uses TRBV19 and TRBJ1-2, with a possible D match to TRBD1 (5 bases). The CDR3 runs to 13 residues. V lost 4 bases to trimming and J lost 7 bases, with 13 bases between them. CDR1 is LNHDA and CDR2 is SQIVND in the germline V gene (reference sequence).

This chain links TRBV25-1 with TRBJ2-3; D call uncertain. Trimming took off 8 bases at V and 3 bases at J, with 9 bases between the two ends. The CDR3 length is 12 residues. CDR1 MGHDK and CDR2 SYGVNS come from the germline V gene. The chain's CDR3 is CASASSTDTQYF. CDR3 nucleotide sequence: TGTGCCAGCGCGAGCTCGACAGATACGCAGTATTTT.

The chain couples TRBV4-1 to TRBJ1-2; 12 nucleotides align to TRBD1. V shed 4 bases and J 3 bases; nucleotides not matched to a gene: 6. Germline V gene sequence: CDR1 MGHRA, CDR2 YSYEKL. The CDR3 runs to 16 residues. The CDR3 nucleotides are TGCGCCAGCAGCCCGCCCGGGACAGGGGGCGACTATGGCTACACCTTC. This codes for CASSPPGTGGDYGYTF.

The chain joins TRBV10-3 to TRBJ1-2; the D gene is possibly TRBD1 (5 bases). The germline CDR1 and CDR2 sequences are ENHRY and SYGVKD. This CDR3 is 12 amino acids long. V dropped 4 bases and J dropped 2 bases, with 5 bases sitting between them. The DNA for the CDR3 is TGTGCCATCAGTGGGGACAACTATGGCTACACCTTC. Translation: CAISGDNYGYTF.